Below, 22 T cell receptor beta chains from the same sample are listed, as sequenced in a study of T cell responses to AZD1222 COVID-19 vaccine. TCRdb's table, derived via immunoSEQ multiplex PCR, lists solely in-frame clones and lacks some. The sample records over 100,000 clones, 88% being singletons. The sequencing used peripheral blood, collected on day 0 of MenACWY control vaccination. The receptor set was obtained from an adult in good health.

J is TRBJ2-7 and V is TRBV14; 8 nucleotides agree with TRBD1. This CDR3 contains 15 residues. Germline loops: CDR1 SGHDN, CDR2 FVKESK. With 4 bases clipped from V and 6 bases from J, the junction kept 11 bases outside the gene matches. The CDR3 nucleotides read TGTGCCAGCAGCCGACCGGGACAGGTTTATCGCGAGCAGTACTTC. It specifies CASSRPGQVYREQYF.

This clone was seen just once. J is TRBJ1-1 and V is TRBV18; possible D gene TRBD1, 5 bases. V was clipped by 4 bases and J by 0 bases, with 12 bases between them. Looked up from germline, CDR1 is KGHSH and CDR2 is LQKENI. The CDR3 loop spans 15 amino acids. The CDR3 bases are TGTGCCAGCTCACAGGGGATGGCAATGAACACTGAAGCTTTCTTT. Translated, it gives CASSQGMAMNTEAFF.

This sequence joins TRBV7-9 and TRBJ2-1; 9 nucleotides agree with TRBD2. The junction had 9 bases not matched to a gene; V was cut back by 5 bases and J by 4 bases. The V gene's germline CDR1 is SEHNR and CDR2 FQNEAQ (reference sequence). The CDR3 runs to 16 residues. CDR3 DNA: TGTGCCAGCAGCCCGATGGGCGGGAGGGCATACAATGAGCAGTTCTTC. Its protein product is CASSPMGGRAYNEQFF.

DNA for the CDR3: TGCGCCAGCAGCTTGGGGTCCGCCGGGGAGCTGTTTTTT. Translated: CASSLGSAGELFF. This sequence joins TRBV5-1 and TRBJ2-2, with D hard to call. The CDR3 is made up of 13 amino acids. Germline CDR1 is SGHRS and CDR2 is YFSETQ. V dropped 0 bases and J dropped 6 bases, with 6 bases sitting between them.

There are a few counts of this clone. This chain connects TRBV5-1 to TRBJ2-5; possible D gene TRBD2, 7 bases. The length of the CDR3 is 15 residues. Germline loops: CDR1 SGHRS, CDR2 YFSETQ. V lost 4 bases, J lost 8 bases, and 21 bases lay in between. The CDR3 spells CASSVLGLEGETQYF. The CDR3 nucleotides read TGCGCCAGCAGCGTATTAGGACTAGAGGGGGAAACCCAGTACTTC.

This chain uses TRBV30 with TRBJ1-2, with no clear D. Trimming took 3 bases from V and 7 from J, leaving 18 bases between them. CDR1 and CDR2 (germline): GTSNPN, SVGIG (reference sequence). This CDR3 is built from 14 residues. The DNA for the CDR3 is TGTGCCTGGAGCGGAGGGTTGAGAGCTCGTGGCTACACCTTC. It specifies CAWSGGLRARGYTF.

This chain links TRBV18 with TRBJ2-7, with TRBD1 as a possible D gene (6 bases). The CDR3 has 16 residues. The V gene lost 3 bases and the J gene lost 0 bases, with 15 bases spanning the gap. Germline V gives CDR1 KGHSH, CDR2 LQKENI. In nucleotides, the CDR3 is TGTGCCAGCTCACCCAGCGCCGGACAGACCTCCTACGAGCAGTACTTC. It specifies CASSPSAGQTSYEQYF.

The rearrangement joins TRBV5-1 to TRBJ2-3; no reliable D call. With 4 bases removed from V and 2 bases from J, the gap between germline ends came to 17 bases. This CDR3 contains 16 residues. From germline, CDR1 is SGHRS and CDR2 YFSETQ. In DNA form, the CDR3 reads TGCGCCAGCAGCATGGCACCGGTACAGAACACAGATACGCAGTATTTT. Its translation: CASSMAPVQNTDTQYF.

The gene calls are TRBV7-2 and TRBJ2-3; D is perhaps TRBD2 (5 bases). Germline CDR1 reads SGHTA; CDR2 reads FQGNSA. This CDR3 is 16 amino acids long. Trimming took off 1 base at V and 1 base at J, with 12 bases between the two ends. The CDR3 DNA sequence: TGTGCCAGCAGCTTAGAAGGACTCTGGGGCACAGATACGCAGTATTTT. Translating it yields CASSLEGLWGTDTQYF.

The chain carries TRBV28 and TRBJ2-2, with D tentatively TRBD2 (6 bases). From germline, CDR1 is MDHEN and CDR2 SYDVKM. The CDR3 sequence is 14 residues long. Trimming cost V 3 bases and J 4 bases, with 9 bases left between them. The CDR3 nucleotides are TGTGCCAGCAGTTTTGGGCGGGGCACCGGGGAGCTGTTTTTT. Translated: CASSFGRGTGELFF. Together with reference TRBV28 and TRBJ2-2, the CDR3 gives the full variable domain: DVKVTQSSRYLVKRTGEKVFLECVQDMDHENMFWYRQDPGLGLRLIYFSYDVKMKEKGDIPEGYSVSREKKERFSLILESASTNQTSMYLCASSFGRGTGELFFGEGSRLTVL.

The chain has TRBV5-5 and TRBJ1-3, with no clear D. The CDR3 has 14 amino acids. Trimming took off 4 bases at V and 2 bases at J, with 10 bases between the two ends. Germline CDR1 is SGHKS and CDR2 is YYEKEE (reference sequence). The CDR3 region is CASSQATAGNTIYF. The CDR3 region has the DNA TGTGCCAGCAGCCAGGCTACGGCTGGAAACACCATATATTTT.

The V call is TRBV6-6, the J call TRBJ1-3, with D unresolved. There are 13 residues in the CDR3. Trimming took 2 bases from V and 4 from J, leaving 6 bases between them. Germline CDR1 and CDR2: MNHNY and SVGAGI (reference sequence). For the CDR3, the DNA is TGTGCCAGCAGTTACGTCGGGGGAAACACCATATATTTT. It codes for CASSYVGGNTIYF.

This chain links TRBV11-3 with TRBJ2-1, with 7 bases lining up with TRBD2. Trimming cost V 1 base and J 5 bases; bases outside gene matches: 11. The CDR3 is made up of 17 amino acids. CDR1 and CDR2 (germline): SGHNT, YENEEA. DNA of the CDR3: TGTGCCAGCAGCTTAGCTGAGGGCGGGAGATTCGACAATGAGCAGTTCTTC. As protein: CASSLAEGGRFDNEQFF.

V and J are TRBV7-8 and TRBJ2-7; 11 bases agree with TRBD2. This CDR3 spans 18 amino acids. Trimming at V came to 2 bases and at J to 1 base, leaving 10 bases not matched to a gene. Germline loops: CDR1 SGHVS, CDR2 FQNEAQ. The CDR3 sequence: CASSLPTSGVPISYEQYF. In DNA form, the CDR3 reads TGTGCCAGCAGCTTACCGACTAGCGGGGTTCCCATTTCCTACGAGCAGTACTTC.

CDR3 coding DNA: TGTGCCAGCAGGGGCGGGAAGGGGGCAGATACGCAGTATTTT. Its protein is CASRGGKGADTQYF. This chain connects TRBV28 to TRBJ2-3; D may be TRBD1 or TRBD2 (6 bases each). Germline-derived CDR1 and CDR2 are MDHEN and SYDVKM. The CDR3 is made up of 14 amino acids. Trimming left V 6 bases short and J 4 bases short, with 14 bases between. Using reference TRBV28 and TRBJ2-3 for the parts outside the CDR3, the full variable domain is DVKVTQSSRYLVKRTGEKVFLECVQDMDHENMFWYRQDPGLGLRLIYFSYDVKMKEKGDIPEGYSVSREKKERFSLILESASTNQTSMYLCASRGGKGADTQYFGPGTRLTVL.

This sequence joins TRBV27 and TRBJ1-5; 8 nucleotides agree with TRBD1. The length of the CDR3 is 17 residues. The germline gives CDR1 MNHEY, CDR2 SMNVEV (reference sequence). V shed 3 bases and J 6 bases; nucleotides not matched to a gene: 13. As DNA, the CDR3 is TGTGCCAGCAGTTTCGGGGGACAGGATTCAATCGGTCAGCCCCAGCATTTT. Translating it yields CASSFGGQDSIGQPQHF.

The V and J genes are TRBV4-1 and TRBJ2-3; D perhaps matches TRBD2 (5 bases). CDR1 is MGHRA and CDR2 is YSYEKL in the germline V gene. This CDR3 region has 16 residues. V lost 6 bases to trimming and J lost 0 bases, with 16 bases between them. The CDR3 bases are TGCGCCAGCAGTAGCGAGTGGACTGGCAGCACAGATACGCAGTATTTT. Protein product: CASSSEWTGSTDTQYF.

CDR3 sequence (DNA): TGTGCCAGCAGCCAAGAGACTAGCGGGGGGGTGGATGGGACCCAGTACTTC. It yields the protein CASSQETSGGVDGTQYF. This rearrangement joins TRBV3-1 (or the pseudogene TRBV3-2) to TRBJ2-5; 14 nucleotides line up with TRBD2. CDR1 is LGHDT and CDR2 is YNNKEL in the germline V gene (reference sequence). J lost 7 bases, V lost 0 bases, and 7 bases had no gene match. CDR3 length equals 17 residues.

This clone turned up a few times. V is TRBV11-2 and J is TRBJ2-7, with 7 nucleotides matching TRBD2. CDR3 length equals 15 residues. Germline V gene lookup returns CDR1 SGHAT and CDR2 FQNNGV. V dropped 1 base and J dropped 1; count of bases not matched to a gene: 4. This CDR3 reads CASSLGGGQSYEQYF. DNA for the CDR3: TGTGCCAGCAGCTTAGGGGGGGGTCAGTCCTACGAGCAGTACTTC.

This chain links TRBV19 with TRBJ1-5, with D possibly being TRBD1 (6 bases). There are 14 residues in the CDR3. V was cut by 5 bases and J by 6 bases, with 14 bases left in between. Germline V lookup: CDR1 LNHDA, CDR2 SQIVND (reference sequence). The CDR3 region is CASSWAGEGQPQHF. CDR3 DNA sequence: TGTGCCAGTAGTTGGGCAGGGGAAGGTCAGCCCCAGCATTTT.

V usage is TRBV3-1 (or the pseudogene TRBV3-2) and J usage is TRBJ2-1; tentative D call: TRBD1 (6 bases). Trimming removed 2 bases from V and 3 bases from J, with 17 bases in between. The CDR3 sequence is 17 residues long. Germline CDR1 reads LGHDT; CDR2 reads YNNKEL (reference sequence). The DNA of the CDR3 is TGTGCCAGCAGCCAATTCCCCCCAGGGGCAGGCTACAATGAGCAGTTCTTC. Protein: CASSQFPPGAGYNEQFF.

The chain couples TRBV19 to TRBJ1-6; D is undetermined. V lost 3 bases and J 8 bases, leaving 11 bases between the germline ends. The CDR3 has 14 amino acids. From germline, CDR1 is LNHDA and CDR2 SQIVND (reference sequence). The CDR3 loop reads CASSIITSDSPLHF. The CDR3 DNA is TGTGCCAGTAGTATTATCACAAGTGATTCACCCCTCCACTTT.